Listed below are T cell receptor beta chains from one sample, sequenced in a study of T cell responses to AZD1222 COVID-19 vaccine. Libraries were prepared by immunoSEQ multiplex PCR; TCRdb keeps only in-frame clonotypes and omits some of them. The sample lists more than 50,000 clones; approximately 90% were seen once. The material was peripheral blood, obtained on day 0 of AZD1222 vaccination. The receptors stem from an adult in good health. Both conserved end residues are part of each CDR3. The D gene is left open where the match is weak. Expanded clones get a size class; other rows say once, few or many, or leave the size out.

TRBJ1-2 | . | . | TRBV9 | TGTGCCAGCAGCGACGGTAACTATGGCTACACCTTC | CASSDGNYGYTF
TRBJ2-7 | . | TRBD2 | TRBV5-1 | TGCGCCAGCAGACTTAGCGGGGGGACCTCCTACGAGCAGTACTTC | CASRLSGGTSYEQYF
TRBJ2-1 | . | TRBD1 | TRBV5-1 | TGCGCCAGCAGCTTGGCCGAGGGGGCAGAGGGCAATGAGCAGTTCTTC | CASSLAEGAEGNEQFF
TRBJ2-7 | . | . | TRBV21-1 | TGTGCCAGCAGCATTCGACAGGGGGTAGCCTACGAGCAGTACTTC | CASSIRQGVAYEQYF
TRBJ1-2 | . | TRBD1 | TRBV6-5 | TGTGCCAGCAGTCCCGGGACAGGGCTTTTTAATGGCTACACCTTC | CASSPGTGLFNGYTF
TRBJ2-1 | once | TRBD2 | TRBV6-5 | TGTGCCAGCAGTTACTCGAGGCTAGCGGGGGGATCAGGGCAGTTCTTC | CASSYSRLAGGSGQFF
TRBJ1-2 | . | . | TRBV28 | TGTGCCAGCAGCCTTCCGACACGGAGGGGAAACTATGGCTACACCTTC | CASSLPTRRGNYGYTF
TRBJ2-7 | . | TRBD1 | TRBV18 | TGTGCCAGCTCACCAAGCAACAGGGGGCAAAACGAGCAGTACTTC | CASSPSNRGQNEQYF
TRBJ2-2 | . | . | TRBV11-2 | TGTGCCAGCAGCTTAGTCACAGGGACCACCGGGGAGCTGTTTTTT | CASSLVTGTTGELFF
TRBJ1-2 | . | . | TRBV28 | TGTGCCAGCAGGGAGGGGTCCTATGGCTACACCTTC | CASREGSYGYTF
TRBJ1-2 | . | . | TRBV15 | TGTGCCACCAGCAGAGAGAGGGGAGCGGGTGGCTACACCTTC | CATSRERGAGGYTF
TRBJ1-1 | . | . | TRBV12-3/TRBV12-4 | TGTGCCAGCAGTCGCTCCGACAGGACTGAAGCTTTCTTT | CASSRSDRTEAFF
TRBJ2-1 | once | . | TRBV7-2 | TGTGCCAGCAGCTTAGGGGTCGGGGCATACAATGAGCAGTTCTTC | CASSLGVGAYNEQFF
TRBJ1-1 | . | TRBD1 | TRBV19 | TGTGCCAGTAGTATCTCCGGGACAGGGGGCCTGATCTCTGAAGCTTTCTTT | CASSISGTGGLISEAFF
TRBJ1-6 | . | . | TRBV28 | TGTGCCAGCAGCCCGCCGGGGCTTCGTAATTCACCCCTCCACTTT | CASSPPGLRNSPLHF
TRBJ2-3 | . | . | TRBV29-1 | TGCAGCGTTGTCTGGGGGCAAGATACGCAGTATTTT | CSVVWGQDTQYF
TRBJ1-6 | . | . | TRBV5-4 | TGTGCCAGCAGCTTGGACCAGGGTGTGGATTCACCCCTCCACTTT | CASSLDQGVDSPLHF
TRBJ1-2 | . | TRBD1 | TRBV19 | TGTGCCAGTAGGGACAGGGGGCGGTCTGGCGGCTACACCTTC | CASRDRGRSGGYTF
TRBJ1-5 | once | . | TRBV6-6 | TGTGCCAGCAGGGACATTAGCAATCAGCCCCAGCATTTT | CASRDISNQPQHF
TRBJ2-2 | once | . | TRBV6-5 | TGTGCCAGCAGTTACTCGGCCGGGTCCGGGGAGCTGTTTTTT | CASSYSAGSGELFF
TRBJ1-2 | . | TRBD1 | TRBV6-5 | TGTGCCAGCAGTTACTCGGACAGGGGCATATATGGCTACACCTTC | CASSYSDRGIYGYTF
TRBJ2-4 | . | TRBD1 | TRBV2 | TGTGCCAGCAGTCTGGGTGACAGGGGGCTTGGGGCCAAAAACATTCAGTACTTC | CASSLGDRGLGAKNIQYF
TRBJ2-1 | . | . | TRBV5-1 | TGCGCCAGCAGCTTGGTGTCCGGGATTTACAATGAGCAGTTCTTC | CASSLVSGIYNEQFF
TRBJ1-5 | . | . | TRBV30 | TGTGCCTGGAGCGCGACACAATATAGCAATCAGCCCCAGCATTTT | CAWSATQYSNQPQHF
TRBJ2-7 | . | TRBD2 | TRBV18 | TGTGCCAGCTCACCCGGACTAGCGGACTACGAGCAGTACTTC | CASSPGLADYEQYF
TRBJ1-1 | . | . | TRBV6-4 | TGTGCCAGCAGTGAAGGTACGGGATTGAACACTGAAGCTTTCTTT | CASSEGTGLNTEAFF
TRBJ1-2 | . | . | TRBV5-4 | TGTGCCAGCAGCTTGGCGTCGACAGGTCTAGGCTACACCTTC | CASSLASTGLGYTF
TRBJ1-4 | . | TRBD1 | TRBV5-1 | TGCGCCAGCAGCCCGGGACAGCAAAATGAAAAACTGTTTTTT | CASSPGQQNEKLFF
TRBJ1-6 | . | . | TRBV2 | TGTGCCAGTCTGAATCAGGGTAATTCACCCCTCCACTTT | CASLNQGNSPLHF
TRBJ2-1 | . | . | TRBV2 | TGTGCCAGCAGTCTCGCCGGACTCGGTGAGCAGTTCTTC | CASSLAGLGEQFF
TRBJ2-7 | . | TRBD2 | TRBV6-5 | TGTGCCAGCCGGGGGGGAGCCTACGAGCAGTACTTC | CASRGGAYEQYF
TRBJ1-6 | . | . | TRBV5-1 | TGCGCCAGCAGCTTGTCCGGGCAGGGGCAATCACCCCTCCACTTT | CASSLSGQGQSPLHF
TRBJ2-3 | . | . | TRBV3-1/TRBV3-2 | TGTGCCAGCAGCCCGACCCTGGGCTTTAGAGATACGCAGTATTTT | CASSPTLGFRDTQYF
TRBJ1-5 | . | . | TRBV12-3/TRBV12-4 | TGTGCCAGCAGTTTAAGTCATCGGTCGAGTCTAGGTTTT | CASSLSHRSSLGF
TRBJ2-7 | once | . | TRBV7-6 | TGTGCCAGCAGCTTAGCAGGAGGCAACGGGGAGCAGTACTTC | CASSLAGGNGEQYF
TRBJ2-7 | . | TRBD1 | TRBV4-2 | TGTGCCAGCAGCCAAGGGACAGGGAGGTACGAGCAGTACTTC | CASSQGTGRYEQYF
TRBJ1-6 | few | . | TRBV4-1 | TGCGCCAGCAGCCAAGACCCTGGCGGTCCGAGGTTGCCCCTCCACTTT | CASSQDPGGPRLPLHF
TRBJ1-1 | few | TRBD1 | TRBV4-1 | TGCGCCAGCAGCCAAGAAGGCAGGGGGCTTGAAGCTTTCTTT | CASSQEGRGLEAFF
TRBJ1-3 | . | . | TRBV5-5 | TGTGCCAGCAGCTTCACCCAGAGCTCTGGAAACACCATATATTTT | CASSFTQSSGNTIYF
TRBJ1-2 | . | . | TRBV10-1 | TGCGCCAGCAGTGGAACATTGGAAGGTGGCTACACCTTC | CASSGTLEGGYTF
TRBJ1-1 | few | TRBD1 | TRBV19 | TGTGCCAGTAGTCGTCACAGGGGGGGAAACACTGAAGCTTTCTTT | CASSRHRGGNTEAFF
TRBJ1-5 | . | . | TRBV6-5 | TGTGCCAGCAGTTACTCGGGTAGCAATCAGCCCCAGCATTTT | CASSYSGSNQPQHF
TRBJ1-4 | . | . | TRBV6-1 | TGTGCCAGCAGTGACTTAGGGGCTGATGGTAATGAAAAACTGTTTTTT | CASSDLGADGNEKLFF